Below, one T cell receptor beta chain is given with its context. The data originate from a study of metastatic and nonmetastatic thyroid tumors. Thyroid surgery was performed in patients who had received no treatment beforehand. From the PCR reads, TCRdb re-called clones with MiXCR. This table holds some 19,000 clones, approximately 19% found once. Trimming removed 2 bases at V and 4 bases at J, with 12 bases between. The CDR3 length is 14 residues. CDR1 is LGHDT and CDR2 is YNNKEL in the germline V gene (reference sequence). This rearrangement joins TRBV3-1 to TRBJ2-7; D not certain. This TCR derives from a female donor with papillary thyroid cancer or a benign thyroid nodule (not recorded which). Some clones in this sample may be carry-over from other donors' samples. The specimen sequenced was blood. CDR3: CASSQFLGFYEQYF. CDR3 in DNA: TGTGCCAGCAGCCAATTCTTAGGGTTTTACGAGCAGTACTTC.